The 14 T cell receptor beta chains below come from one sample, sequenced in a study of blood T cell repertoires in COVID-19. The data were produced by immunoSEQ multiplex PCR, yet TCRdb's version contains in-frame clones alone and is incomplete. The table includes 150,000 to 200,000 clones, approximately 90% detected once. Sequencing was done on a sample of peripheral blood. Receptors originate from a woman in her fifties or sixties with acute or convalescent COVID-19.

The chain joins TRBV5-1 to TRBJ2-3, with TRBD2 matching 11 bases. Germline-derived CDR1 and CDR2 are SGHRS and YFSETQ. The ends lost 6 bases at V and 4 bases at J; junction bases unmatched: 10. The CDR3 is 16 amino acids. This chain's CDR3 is CASTPGTSGPPDTQYF. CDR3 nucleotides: TGCGCCAGCACTCCCGGGACTAGCGGTCCCCCAGATACGCAGTATTTT.

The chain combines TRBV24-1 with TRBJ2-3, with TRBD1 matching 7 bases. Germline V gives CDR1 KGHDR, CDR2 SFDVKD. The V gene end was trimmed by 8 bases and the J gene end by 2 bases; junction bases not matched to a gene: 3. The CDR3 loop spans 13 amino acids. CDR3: CATIGQDTDTQYF. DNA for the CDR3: TGTGCCACCATCGGACAGGACACAGATACGCAGTATTTT.

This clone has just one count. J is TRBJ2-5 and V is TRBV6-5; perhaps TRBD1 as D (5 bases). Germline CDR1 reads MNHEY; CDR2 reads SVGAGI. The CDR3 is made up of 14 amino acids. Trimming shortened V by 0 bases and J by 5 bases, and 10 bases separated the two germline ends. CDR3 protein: CASSYSGVWETQYF. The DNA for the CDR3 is TGTGCCAGCAGTTACTCAGGGGTTTGGGAGACCCAGTACTTC.

The CDR3 loop reads CASSPYYEQYF. DNA of the CDR3: TGTGCCAGCAGTCCCTACTACGAGCAGTACTTC. The chain joins TRBV28 to TRBJ2-7, with no clear D. The V end was cut by 5 bases, the J end by 3 bases, with 5 bases between. The CDR3 extends over 11 amino acids. Germline values: CDR1 MDHEN, CDR2 SYDVKM.

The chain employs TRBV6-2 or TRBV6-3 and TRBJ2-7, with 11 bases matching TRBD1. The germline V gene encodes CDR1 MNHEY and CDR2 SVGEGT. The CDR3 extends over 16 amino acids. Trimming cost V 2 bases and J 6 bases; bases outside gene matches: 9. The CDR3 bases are TGTGCCAGCAGTTACCCCCCGGGACAGGGGGATAGCGAGCAGTACTTC. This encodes CASSYPPGQGDSEQYF.

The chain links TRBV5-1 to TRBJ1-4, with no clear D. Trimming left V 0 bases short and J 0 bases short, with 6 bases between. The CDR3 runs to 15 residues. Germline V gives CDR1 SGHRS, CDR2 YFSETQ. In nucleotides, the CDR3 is TGCGCCAGCAGCTTGGTGGCCGCAACTAATGAAAAACTGTTTTTT. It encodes CASSLVAATNEKLFF.

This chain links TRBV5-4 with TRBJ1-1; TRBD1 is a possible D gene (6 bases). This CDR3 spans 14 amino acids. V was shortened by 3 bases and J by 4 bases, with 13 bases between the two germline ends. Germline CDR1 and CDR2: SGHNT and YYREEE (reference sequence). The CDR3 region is CASSSEGGFTEAFF. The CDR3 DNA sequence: TGTGCCAGCAGCTCTGAGGGGGGGTTCACTGAAGCTTTCTTT.

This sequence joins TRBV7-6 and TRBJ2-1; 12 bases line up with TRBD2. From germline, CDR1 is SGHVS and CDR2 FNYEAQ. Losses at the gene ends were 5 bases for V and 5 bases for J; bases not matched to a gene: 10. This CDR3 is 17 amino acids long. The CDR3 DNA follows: TGTGCCAGCAGCCCGAGGACTAGCGGGGCCGCCAACAATGAGCAGTTCTTC. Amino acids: CASSPRTSGAANNEQFF.

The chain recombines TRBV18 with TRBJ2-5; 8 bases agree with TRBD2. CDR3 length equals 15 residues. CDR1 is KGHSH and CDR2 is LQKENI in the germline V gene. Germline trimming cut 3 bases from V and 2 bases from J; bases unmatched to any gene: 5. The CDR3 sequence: CASSPSSGGQETQYF. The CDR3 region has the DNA TGTGCCAGCTCACCCAGCAGCGGGGGTCAAGAGACCCAGTACTTC.

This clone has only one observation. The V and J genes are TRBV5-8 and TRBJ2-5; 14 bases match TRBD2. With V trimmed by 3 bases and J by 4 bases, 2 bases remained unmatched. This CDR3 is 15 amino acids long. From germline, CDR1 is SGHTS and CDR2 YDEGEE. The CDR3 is CASSSGLAGGETQYF. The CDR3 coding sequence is TGTGCCAGCAGCTCTGGACTAGCGGGAGGAGAGACCCAGTACTTC.

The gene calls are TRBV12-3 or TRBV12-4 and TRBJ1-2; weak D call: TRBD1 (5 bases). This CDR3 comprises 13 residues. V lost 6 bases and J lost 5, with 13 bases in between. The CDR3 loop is CASSAGEGYGYTF. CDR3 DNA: TGTGCCAGCAGCGCGGGGGAAGGGTATGGCTACACCTTC.

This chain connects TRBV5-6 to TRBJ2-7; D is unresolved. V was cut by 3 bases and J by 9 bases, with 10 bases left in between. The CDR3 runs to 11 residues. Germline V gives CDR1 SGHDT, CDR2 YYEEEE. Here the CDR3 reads CASSSGHWQYF. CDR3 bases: TGTGCCAGCAGCTCAGGCCATTGGCAGTACTTC.

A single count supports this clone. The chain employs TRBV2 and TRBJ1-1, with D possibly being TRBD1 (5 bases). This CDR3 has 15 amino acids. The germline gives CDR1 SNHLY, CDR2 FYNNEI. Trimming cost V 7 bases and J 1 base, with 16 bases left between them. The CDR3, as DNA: TGTGCCAGCACCCCGTGGGGGGACCCGAACACTGAAGCTTTCTTT. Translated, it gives CASTPWGDPNTEAFF.

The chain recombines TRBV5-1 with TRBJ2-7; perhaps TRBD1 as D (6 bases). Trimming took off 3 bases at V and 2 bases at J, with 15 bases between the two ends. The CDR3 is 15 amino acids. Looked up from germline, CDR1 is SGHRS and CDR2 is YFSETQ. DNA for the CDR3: TGCGCCAGCAGCTCACTGATAGCAGGGGCCTACGAGCAGTACTTC. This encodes CASSSLIAGAYEQYF.